The clone carrying this T cell receptor (beta chain) was counted only a few times. Antigen: not known. An end of the junction differs from the germline gene, which may be a read error. These data originate in a study of Graves' ophthalmopathy and Graves' hyperthyroidism. Study in general: At the time of initial diagnosis and before any treatment, peripheral blood was collected.

This CDR3 comprises 10 residues. TCR beta CDR3 amplification used RNA transcripts. Second-round multiplex PCR came after first-round RT-PCR with HTBI primers. Using its own MiXCR run on the multiplex PCR reads, TCRdb lists one record per CDR3 protein. Found here are 170,000 or so distinct CDR3 sequences, about 40% of them singletons; the top ten hold 5.8%. Broader study findings: Sensitivity reached more than 70% and specificity 72.22% when the model predicted ophthalmopathy progression. Classification of ophthalmopathy versus stable hyperthyroidism by a 13-signature model yielded around 88% sensitivity and 65% to 83% specificity.

Input material: peripheral blood. The sequence was collected from a woman aged 40 to 50 with Graves' ophthalmopathy. The chain employs TRBV12-3 or TRBV12-4 and TRBJ1-2; maybe TRBD1 (6 bases). The CDR3 here is CASSTGTARF. The CDR3 coding sequence is TGTGCCAGCAGCACAGGGACGGCACGTTTC.